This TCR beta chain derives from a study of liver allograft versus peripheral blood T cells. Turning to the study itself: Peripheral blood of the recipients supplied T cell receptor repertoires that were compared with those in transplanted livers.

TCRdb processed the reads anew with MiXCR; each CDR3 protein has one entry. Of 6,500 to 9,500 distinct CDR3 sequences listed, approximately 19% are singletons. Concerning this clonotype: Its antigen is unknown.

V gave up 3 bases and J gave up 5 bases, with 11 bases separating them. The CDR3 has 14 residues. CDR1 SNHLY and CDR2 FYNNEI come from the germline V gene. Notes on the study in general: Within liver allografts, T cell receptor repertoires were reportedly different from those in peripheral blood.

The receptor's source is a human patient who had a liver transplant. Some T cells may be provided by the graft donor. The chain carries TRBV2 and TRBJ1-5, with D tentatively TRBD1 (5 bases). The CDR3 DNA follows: TGTGCCAGCAGTGATGCAGGGAGGGATCAGCCCCAGCATTTT. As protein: CASSDAGRDQPQHF.